This T cell receptor beta chain was documented in a study of cytomegalovirus exposure and HLA in healthy donors. General study points: A later analysis found TCR association rates differed by HLA locus, highest for DRB1 and lowest for HLA-C. CMV antigen specificity of three CMV-associated chains was confirmed in vitro. The study designated some 180 TCR beta chains cytomegalovirus-associated. In a later analysis, HLA-associated beta chains showed higher expansion and lower generation probabilities than comparable chains.

Points on this clone: No antigen is known for it.

CDR3 length: 18 residues. Germline CDR1 reads SGHVS; CDR2 reads FNYEAQ. The ends lost 1 base at V and 4 bases at J; junction bases unmatched: 9. The PCR used 60 Vbeta and 13 Jbeta primers. Sequenced by immunoSEQ multiplex PCR; TCRdb stores in-frame clones only, minus some. The sample contains about 120,000 clones, over 60% of which appear only once. The chain employs TRBV7-6 and TRBJ2-7; 14 positions match TRBD2. The sequenced sample was PBMCs. This TCR was recovered from a human donor in good health. CDR3 in DNA: TGTGCCAGCAGCTTAGGGACTAGCGGGAGGCCAGTGACGTACGAGCAGTACTTC. This gives the protein CASSLGTSGRPVTYEQYF.